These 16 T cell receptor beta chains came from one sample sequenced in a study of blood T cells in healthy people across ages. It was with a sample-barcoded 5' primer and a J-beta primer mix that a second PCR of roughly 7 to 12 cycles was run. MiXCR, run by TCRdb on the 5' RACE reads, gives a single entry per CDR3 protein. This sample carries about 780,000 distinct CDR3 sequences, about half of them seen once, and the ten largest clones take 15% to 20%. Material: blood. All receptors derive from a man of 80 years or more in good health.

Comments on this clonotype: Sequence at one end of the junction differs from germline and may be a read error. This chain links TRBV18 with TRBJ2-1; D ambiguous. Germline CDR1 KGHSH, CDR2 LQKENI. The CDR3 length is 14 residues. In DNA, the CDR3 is TGTGCCAGCGCACCACCTGGCTCCTACAATGAGCAGTTCTTC. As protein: CASAPPGSYNEQFF.

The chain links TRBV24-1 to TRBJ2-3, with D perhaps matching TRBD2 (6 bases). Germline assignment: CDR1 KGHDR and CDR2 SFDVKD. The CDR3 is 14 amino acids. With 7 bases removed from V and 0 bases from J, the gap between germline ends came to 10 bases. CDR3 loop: CATRGGPSTDTQYF. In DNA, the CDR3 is TGTGCCACCAGGGGAGGACCTAGCACAGATACGCAGTATTTT.

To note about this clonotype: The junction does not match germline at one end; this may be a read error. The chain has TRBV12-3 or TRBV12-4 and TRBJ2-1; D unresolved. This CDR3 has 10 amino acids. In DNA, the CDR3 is TGTACCAGCAGGAAAAATGAGCAGTTCTTC. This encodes CTSRKNEQFF.

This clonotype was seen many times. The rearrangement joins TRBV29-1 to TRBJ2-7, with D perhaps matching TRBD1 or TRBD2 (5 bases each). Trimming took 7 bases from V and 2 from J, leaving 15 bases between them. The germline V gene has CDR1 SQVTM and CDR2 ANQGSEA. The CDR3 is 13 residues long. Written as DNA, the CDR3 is TGCAGCGGTAGCGTTCAGGGCCCCTACGAGCAGTACTTC. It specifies CSGSVQGPYEQYF.

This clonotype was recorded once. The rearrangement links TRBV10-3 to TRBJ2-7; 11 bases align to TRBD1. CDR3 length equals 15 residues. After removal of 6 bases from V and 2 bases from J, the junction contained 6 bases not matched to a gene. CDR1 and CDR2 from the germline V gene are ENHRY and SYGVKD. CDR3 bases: TGTGCCATCAGGTCGGACAGGGGGCGTCCCTACGAGCAGTACTTC. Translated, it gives CAIRSDRGRPYEQYF.

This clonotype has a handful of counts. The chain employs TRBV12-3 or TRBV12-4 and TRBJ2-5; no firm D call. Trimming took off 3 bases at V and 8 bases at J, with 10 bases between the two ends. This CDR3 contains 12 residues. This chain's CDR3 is CASSLERYTQYF. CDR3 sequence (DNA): TGTGCCAGCAGTTTGGAACGCTACACCCAGTACTTC.

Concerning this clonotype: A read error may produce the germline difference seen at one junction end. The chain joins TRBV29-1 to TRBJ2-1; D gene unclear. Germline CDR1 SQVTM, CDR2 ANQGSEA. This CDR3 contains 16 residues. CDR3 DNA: TGCAGCGTTGAAGAAGGCAGCGAGACTCTCTACAATGAGCAGCTCTTC. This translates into CSVEEGSETLYNEQLF.

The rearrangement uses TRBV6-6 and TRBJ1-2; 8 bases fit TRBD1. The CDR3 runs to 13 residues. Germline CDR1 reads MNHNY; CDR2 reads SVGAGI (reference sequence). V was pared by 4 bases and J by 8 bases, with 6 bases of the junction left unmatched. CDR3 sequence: CASSSDRAGGYTF. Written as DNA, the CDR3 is TGTGCCAGCAGTTCGGACAGGGCCGGGGGCTACACCTTC.

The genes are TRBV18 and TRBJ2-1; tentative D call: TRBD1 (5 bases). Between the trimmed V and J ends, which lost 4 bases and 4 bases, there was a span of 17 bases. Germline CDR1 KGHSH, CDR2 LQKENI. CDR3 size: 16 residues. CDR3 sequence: CASSRGPTENYNEQFF. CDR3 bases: TGTGCCAGCTCACGCGGACCGACAGAGAATTACAATGAGCAGTTCTTC. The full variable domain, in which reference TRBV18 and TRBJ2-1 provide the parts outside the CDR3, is NAGVMQNPRHLVRRRGQEARLRCSPMKGHSHVYWYRQLPEEGLKFMVYLQKENIIDESGMPKERFSAEFPKEGPSILRIQQVVRGDSAAYFCASSRGPTENYNEQFFGPGTRLTVL.

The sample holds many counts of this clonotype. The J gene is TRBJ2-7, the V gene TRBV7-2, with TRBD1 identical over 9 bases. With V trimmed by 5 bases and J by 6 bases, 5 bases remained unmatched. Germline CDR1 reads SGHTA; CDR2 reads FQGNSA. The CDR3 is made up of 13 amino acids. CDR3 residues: CASSPDRGIEQYF. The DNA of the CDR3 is TGTGCCAGCAGCCCGGACAGGGGTATCGAGCAGTACTTC.

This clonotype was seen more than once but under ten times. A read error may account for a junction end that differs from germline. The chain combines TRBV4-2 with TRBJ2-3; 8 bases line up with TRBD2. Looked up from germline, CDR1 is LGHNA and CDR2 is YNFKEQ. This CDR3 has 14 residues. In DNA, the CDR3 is TGTGCCAGCACCCAAGCGGGAGGCACAGATACGCAGTATTTT. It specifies CASTQAGGTDTQYF.

The CDR3 here is CASSGTVYNQPQHF. The CDR3 DNA follows: TGTGCCAGCAGTGGGACGGTTTACAATCAGCCCCAGCATTTT. This sequence joins TRBV2 and TRBJ1-5; D not resolved. Trimming stripped 4 bases from V and 3 bases from J, with 10 bases between. Germline CDR1 reads SNHLY; CDR2 reads FYNNEI. CDR3 length: 14 amino acids.

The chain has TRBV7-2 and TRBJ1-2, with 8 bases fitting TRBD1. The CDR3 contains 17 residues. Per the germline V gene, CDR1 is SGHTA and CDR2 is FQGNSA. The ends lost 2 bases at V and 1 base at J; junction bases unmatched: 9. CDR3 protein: CASSLSGNRGINYGYTF. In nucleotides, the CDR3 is TGTGCCAGCAGCTTATCGGGAAACAGGGGGATTAACTATGGCTACACCTTC. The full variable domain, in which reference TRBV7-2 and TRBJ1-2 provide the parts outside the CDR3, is GAGVSQSPSNKVTEKGKDVELRCDPISGHTALYWYRQSLGQGLEFLIYFQGNSAPDKSGLPSDRFSAERTGGSVSTLTIQRTQQEDSAVYLCASSLSGNRGINYGYTFGSGTRLTVV.

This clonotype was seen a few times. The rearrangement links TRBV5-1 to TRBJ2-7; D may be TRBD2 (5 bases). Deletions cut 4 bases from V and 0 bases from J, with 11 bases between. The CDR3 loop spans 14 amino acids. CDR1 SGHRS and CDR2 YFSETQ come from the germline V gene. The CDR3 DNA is TGCGCCAGCAGCAGGTCAGACTACTCCTACGAGCAGTACTTC. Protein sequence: CASSRSDYSYEQYF. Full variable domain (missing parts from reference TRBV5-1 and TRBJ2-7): KAGVTQTPRYLIKTRGQQVTLSCSPISGHRSVSWYQQTPGQGLQFLFEYFSETQRNKGNFPGRFSGRQFSNSRSEMNVSTLELGDSALYLCASSRSDYSYEQYFGPGTRLTVT.

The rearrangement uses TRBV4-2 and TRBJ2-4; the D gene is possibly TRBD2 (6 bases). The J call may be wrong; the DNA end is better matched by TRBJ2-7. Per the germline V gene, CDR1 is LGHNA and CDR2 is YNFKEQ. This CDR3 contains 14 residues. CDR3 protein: CASSQDTGAIEQYF. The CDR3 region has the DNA TGTGCCAGCAGCCAAGATACGGGAGCTATCGAGCAGTACTTC.

CDR3 protein: CARSGTVGLDEQFF. The CDR3 DNA is TGTGCCAGATCCGGGACGGTGGGCTTGGATGAGCAGTTCTTC. V is TRBV2 and J is TRBJ2-1; perhaps D is TRBD1 or TRBD2 (5 bases each). This CDR3 is built from 14 residues. The V and J ends lost 9 bases and 8 bases respectively, with 20 bases between them. Per the germline V gene, CDR1 is SNHLY and CDR2 is FYNNEI.